The entry below gives a single TCR beta chain sequence along with its context. At the DNA level, this CDR3 is encoded by other sequences in the same sample as well. These data belong to a study of shared clonotypes between healthy human individuals. Study overall: Serving as donors were a couple of women and a few men, whose ages spanned 18 to 49.

Measured with immunoSEQ multiplex PCR; TCRdb has only the in-frame clones, and not every one. The sample yields millions of clones, roughly nine tenths seen once. After removal of 6 bases from V and 1 base from J, the junction contained 1 base not matched to a gene. The CDR3 runs 14 residues. The germline V gene encodes CDR1 MNHNS and CDR2 SASEGT. The clonotype was recovered from a young man in good health. This chain connects TRBV6-1 to TRBJ2-1; 9 bases align to TRBD1. Sequencing was performed on naive CD4+ T cells sorted from blood. As for subset: CD45RA+ positively selected. As DNA, the CDR3 is TGTGCCAGCAGGGGACAGGGTTCCTACAATGAGCAGTTCTTC. It codes for CASRGQGSYNEQFF.